Reported below is one T cell receptor (beta chain). The data are from a study of blood T cells in healthy people across ages. The second PCR ran about 6 to 12 cycles with a sample-barcoded 5' primer and J-beta primers. TCRdb reprocessed the 5' RACE reads with MiXCR, giving one entry per CDR3 protein. The sample contains over a million distinct CDR3 sequences, 35% to 45% of which appear only once. This CDR3 spans 16 amino acids. V lost 1 base to trimming and J lost 13 bases, with 23 bases between them. In germline, CDR1 is SGHTA, CDR2 FQGNSA. The source is a woman between 18 and 29 years old in good health. Sequenced: blood. The chain joins TRBV7-2 to TRBJ2-1; TRBD2 might be the D (5 bases). This chain's CDR3 is CASSLGPSLRQETQFF. The CDR3 nucleotides are TGTGCCAGCAGCTTAGGTCCTAGCCTACGACAAGAGACCCAGTTCTTC.